This T cell receptor beta chain was recovered during a study of response to subunit inactivated influenza vaccine. Study-wide results and caveats: After each seasonal influenza vaccination, few new T cells are recruited, the authors suggested.

Trimming removed 2 bases from V and 5 bases from J, with 6 bases in between. CDR3 length equals 12 residues. Germline V gene sequence: CDR1 SGHVS, CDR2 FNYEAQ. MiXCR, applied by TCRdb to the RT-PCR reads, yields one record per CDR3 protein. The data show about 310,000 distinct CDR3 sequences, with 22% seen just once and under 13% held by the top ten. This clonotype showed up just a few times. The antigen remains unidentified. The TCR was taken from a man in his fifties or sixties who received an inactivated influenza vaccine. This chain uses TRBV7-6 with TRBJ2-5, with D unclear. The sequencing here drew on PBMCs from blood, taken less than 22 months after vaccination. The CDR3: CASSLNRETQYF. Written as DNA, the CDR3 is TGTGCCAGCAGCTTAAATCGGGAGACCCAGTACTTC.